The clone carrying this T cell receptor (beta chain) turned up a few times. The sample belongs to a study of identical twins. A template switching step contributed a universal primer site, while unique molecular identifiers were present in the cDNA. TCRdb used MiXCR to reprocess the 5' RACE reads, holding one entry per CDR3 protein. Of some 630,000 distinct CDR3 sequences listed, less than 9% are singletons. This CDR3 comprises 11 residues. CDR1 is ENHRY and CDR2 is SYGVKD in the germline V gene. V was trimmed by 6 bases and J by 5 bases, leaving 8 bases between them. The data were also submitted as part of a second study, on yellow fever vaccine responses in identical twins. That investigation notes: Twins reportedly had a vaccine T cell response that seemed partly convergent, partly personalized.

The receptor was derived from a woman between 18 and 30 years old in good health. Sequencing used PBMCs. The V gene is TRBV10-3, the J gene TRBJ2-7, with a possible D match to TRBD1 (5 bases). CDR3 nucleotide sequence: TGTGCCATCAGGCAGGGTAACGAGCAGTACTTC. Its translation is CAIRQGNEQYF.